A single sample gave rise to the 17 T cell receptor beta chains below, sequenced in a study of blood T cell repertoires in COVID-19. The method was immunoSEQ multiplex PCR; TCRdb's version includes in-frame clones alone and lacks a portion of them. The table shows 250,000 to 300,000 clones, with 85% to 90% occurring only once. The material sequenced was peripheral blood. These TCRs come from a woman aged 40 to 50 who had recovered from COVID-19.

This rearrangement joins TRBV4-1 to TRBJ1-2; D gene uncertain. The CDR3 extends over 15 amino acids. V lost 4 bases to trimming and J lost 0 bases, with 12 bases between them. Germline loops: CDR1 MGHRA, CDR2 YSYEKL. This chain's CDR3 is CASSRERTPNYGYTF. The CDR3 DNA sequence: TGCGCCAGCAGCCGTGAGCGAACCCCTAACTATGGCTACACCTTC.

The V gene is TRBV9, the J gene TRBJ1-4; D is unclear. The CDR3 is made up of 15 amino acids. Germline CDR1 reads SGDLS; CDR2 reads YYNGEE. V lost 4 bases and J lost 7, with 17 bases in between. CDR3: CASSPSEGLSEKLFF. The CDR3 bases are TGTGCCAGCAGCCCTAGTGAGGGTCTTAGTGAAAAACTGTTTTTT.

J is TRBJ1-2 and V is TRBV6-5, with a possible D match to TRBD1 (6 bases). The CDR3 has 13 amino acids. Germline-derived CDR1 and CDR2 are MNHEY and SVGAGI. With 6 bases removed from V and 4 bases from J, the gap between germline ends came to 12 bases. The CDR3 DNA reads TGTGCCAGCAGCCTAGGGGGAAGCTATGGCTACACCTTC. Its protein product is CASSLGGSYGYTF.

V and J are TRBV5-1 and TRBJ1-1, with 10 bases fitting TRBD1. Per germline, CDR1 SGHRS and CDR2 YFSETQ. V gave up 3 bases and J gave up 4 bases; unmatched junction bases: 6. The CDR3 has 15 residues. Written as DNA, the CDR3 is TGCGCCAGCAGCTACATGACAGGGGGCAGCACTGAAGCTTTCTTT. This translates into CASSYMTGGSTEAFF.

The chain recombines TRBV5-4 with TRBJ1-2; D is perhaps TRBD1 (6 bases). Trimming took off 7 bases at V and 6 bases at J, with 25 bases between the two ends. The germline V gene has CDR1 SGHNT and CDR2 YYREEE (reference sequence). The CDR3 covers 16 residues. CDR3 nucleotides: TGTGCCAGCGGTCAGGGGAACTTCAACCTAGGAAATGGCTACACCTTC. This sequence encodes CASGQGNFNLGNGYTF. The full variable domain, completed using reference TRBV5-4 and TRBJ1-2, is ETGVTQSPTHLIKTRGQQVTLRCSSQSGHNTVSWYQQALGQGPQFIFQYYREEENGRGNFPPRFSGLQFPNYSSELNVNALELDDSALYLCASGQGNFNLGNGYTFGSGTRLTVV.

The CDR3 is CASSGGRNTEAFF. The CDR3 DNA sequence: TGCGCCAGCAGTGGGGGCCGGAACACTGAAGCTTTCTTT. V usage is TRBV10-1 and J usage is TRBJ1-1; possible D gene TRBD1, 5 bases. CDR3 length: 13 residues. V shed 4 bases and J shed 1 base, with 7 bases lying between them. CDR1 is WNHNN and CDR2 is SYGVQD in the germline V gene (reference sequence).

CDR3 sequence (DNA): TGCGCCAGCAGCTTAGATCCAGGGGGGAACACTGAAGCTTTCTTT. Translated, it gives CASSLDPGGNTEAFF. The rearrangement uses TRBV5-1 and TRBJ1-1; TRBD1 matches 7 bases. The CDR3 length is 15 residues. Germline CDR1 SGHRS, CDR2 YFSETQ. Trimming removed 2 bases from V and 1 base from J; junction bases left unmatched: 5.

The chain combines TRBV11-2 with TRBJ1-2, with 7 bases matching TRBD1. This CDR3 comprises 14 residues. The V and J ends lost 5 bases and 1 base, in that order; junction bases with no gene match: 4. In germline, CDR1 is SGHAT, CDR2 FQNNGV. CDR3 sequence: CASSPDRDNYGYTF. The CDR3 DNA is TGTGCCAGCAGCCCCGACAGGGATAACTATGGCTACACCTTC.

This clone was observed a single time. The chain employs TRBV7-9 and TRBJ1-4; unclear D gene. This CDR3 has 16 residues. Deletions cut 6 bases from V and 10 bases from J, with 24 bases between. Germline V lookup: CDR1 SEHNR, CDR2 FQNEAQ (reference sequence). The CDR3 reads CASRSLRTRGVGKLFF. The CDR3 DNA is TGTGCCAGCAGGTCATTACGGACCCGCGGGGTAGGAAAACTGTTTTTT.

V usage is TRBV2 and J usage is TRBJ1-5; D call uncertain. This CDR3 region has 13 residues. Per the germline V gene, CDR1 is SNHLY and CDR2 is FYNNEI. V lost 2 bases and J lost 7, with 9 bases in between. The CDR3 region has the DNA TGTGCCAGCAGTGAATGGGGAGGCCAGCCCCAGCATTTT. The encoded protein is CASSEWGGQPQHF.

The gene calls are TRBV5-5 and TRBJ2-7; D is ambiguous. Deletions cut 2 bases from V and 0 bases from J, with 15 bases between. Germline assignment: CDR1 SGHKS and CDR2 YYEKEE (reference sequence). The CDR3 runs to 16 residues. The CDR3 nucleotides read TGTGCCAGCAGCTTTGGCAGAAACAAACCCTCCTACGAGCAGTACTTC. Protein product: CASSFGRNKPSYEQYF. Full variable domain (outside the CDR3, taken from reference TRBV5-5 and TRBJ2-7): DAGVTQSPTHLIKTRGQQVTLRCSPISGHKSVSWYQQVLGQGPQFIFQYYEKEERGRGNFPDRFSARQFPNYSSELNVNALLLGDSALYLCASSFGRNKPSYEQYFGPGTRLTVT.

This rearrangement joins TRBV4-1 to TRBJ1-2; no reliable D call. V was cut by 4 bases and J by 1 base, with 10 bases left in between. The CDR3 has 14 residues. CDR1 is MGHRA, CDR2 YSYEKL, per germline. The chain's CDR3 is CASSPQINNYGYTF. In DNA form, the CDR3 reads TGCGCCAGCAGCCCCCAGATCAATAACTATGGCTACACCTTC.

The V call is TRBV28, the J call TRBJ1-5; the D is unclear. The CDR3 runs to 15 residues. Germline CDR1 is MDHEN and CDR2 is SYDVKM. V lost 5 bases, J lost 1 base, and 12 bases lay in between. CDR3 region: CASSPLAGSNQPQHF. CDR3 DNA sequence: TGTGCCAGCAGTCCCCTGGCGGGAAGCAATCAGCCCCAGCATTTT.

The chain uses TRBV3-1 (or the pseudogene TRBV3-2) and TRBJ1-1; D gene ambiguous. Trimming removed 5 bases at V and 3 bases at J, with 10 bases between. CDR3 length equals 13 residues. CDR1 is LGHDT, CDR2 YNNKEL, per germline (reference sequence). The CDR3 coding sequence is TGTGCCAGCAGCAGAATGAGCGACACTGAAGCTTTCTTT. Translation: CASSRMSDTEAFF.

The chain uses TRBV19 and TRBJ2-3; D might be TRBD2 (5 bases). This CDR3 region has 12 residues. In germline, CDR1 is LNHDA, CDR2 SQIVND (reference sequence). With 5 bases removed from V and 9 bases from J, the gap between germline ends came to 12 bases. The DNA of the CDR3 is TGTGCCAGTAGTGCCCGGGGTGGGACGCAGTATTTT. Translation: CASSARGGTQYF.

The rearrangement joins TRBV6-4 to TRBJ2-2; a weak D match, TRBD2 (5 bases). Deletions cut 6 bases from V and 4 bases from J, with 12 bases between. Germline values: CDR1 MRHNA, CDR2 SNTAGT. The CDR3 runs to 14 residues. The CDR3 bases are TGTGCCAGCAGAGGAATAGCGTCCACCGGGGAGCTGTTTTTT. This sequence encodes CASRGIASTGELFF.

This chain uses TRBV6-5 with TRBJ2-7, with 7 bases lining up with TRBD2. V shed 2 bases, J shed 3 bases, and the junction held 10 bases outside the gene matches. The CDR3 is 16 residues long. From germline, CDR1 is MNHEY and CDR2 SVGAGI. This CDR3 reads CASSYTEAGERYEQYF. As DNA, the CDR3 is TGTGCCAGCAGTTACACTGAGGCGGGGGAGCGCTACGAGCAGTACTTC.